This is a list of T cell receptor beta chains from one sample in a study of T cell repertoires in aging, cancer and after chemotherapy. TCRdb called the multiplex PCR reads again in MiXCR, with one record for every CDR3 protein. The sample lists about 7,500 distinct CDR3 sequences; 30% were seen once. What was sequenced was blood. These receptor sequences come from a human donor with a blood cancer. CDR3s include the opening cysteine and the closing phenylalanine or tryptophan. D genes are given only for firm matches. The size entry is marked missing in some rows and otherwise reads once, few, many or a size class.

CDR3aa	CDR3nt	v_gene	j_gene	d_gene	abundance
CASSYGHMNTEAFF	TGTGCCAGCAGTTACGGACACATGAACACTGAAGCTTTCTTT	TRBV12-3/TRBV12-4	TRBJ1-1	NA	few
CASSYSLMNTEAFF	TGTGCCAGCAGTTACTCCTTAATGAACACTGAAGCTTTCTTT	TRBV6-1	TRBJ1-1	NA	NA
CASSAGLAGIYEQYF	TGTGCCAGCAGCGCGGGACTAGCGGGGATATACGAGCAGTACTTC	TRBV11-3	TRBJ2-7	TRBD2	NA
CASSLRGGNGELFF	TGTGCCAGCAGCCTAAGAGGGGGAAACGGGGAGCTGTTTTTT	TRBV14	TRBJ2-2	NA	once
CASSLDWTEGGYTF	TGTGCCAGCAGCTTAGATTGGACAGAGGGTGGCTACACCTTC	TRBV7-9	TRBJ1-2	NA	NA
CASSLQTVNTEAFF	TGTGCCAGCAGTCTCCAGACAGTAAACACTGAAGCTTTCTTT	TRBV12-3/TRBV12-4	TRBJ1-1	NA	once
CASSDLADFGEQFF	TGTGCCAGCAGTGACCTAGCCGATTTTGGTGAGCAGTTCTTC	TRBV6-5	TRBJ2-1	NA	medium-sized
CSASGWETQYF	TGCAGTGCTAGCGGGTGGGAGACCCAGTACTTC	TRBV20-1	TRBJ2-5	NA	NA
CSVGTGGFEQYF	TGCAGCGTTGGGACAGGGGGCTTCGAGCAGTACTTC	TRBV29-1	TRBJ2-7	TRBD1	NA
CASRGQGSGGSGANVLTF	TGTGCCAGCAGGGGACAGGGATCTGGGGGCTCTGGGGCCAACGTCCTGACTTTC	TRBV12-3/TRBV12-4	TRBJ2-6	TRBD1	NA
CASSPETAGTTFGYTF	TGTGCCAGCTCACCAGAAACGGCCGGGACCACCTTCGGCTACACCTTC	TRBV18	TRBJ1-2	NA	few
CASSDRASGNQPQHF	TGTGCCAGTAGTGACAGGGCGTCGGGCAATCAGCCCCAGCATTTT	TRBV19	TRBJ1-5	TRBD1	few
CASSPEPGLAGGSYNEQFF	TGCGCCAGCAGCCCAGAACCGGGACTAGCGGGGGGCTCCTACAATGAGCAGTTCTTC	TRBV4-2	TRBJ2-1	TRBD2	NA
CASTPAGGKGEEQFF	TGCGCCAGCACCCCGGCGGGGGGAAAAGGAGAAGAGCAGTTCTTC	TRBV5-1	TRBJ2-1	TRBD2	NA
CASSTDGSNQPQHF	TGTGCCAGTAGTACCGACGGGAGCAATCAGCCCCAGCATTTT	TRBV19	TRBJ1-5	NA	NA
CSARDFGGDGGETQYF	TGCAGTGCTAGAGATTTTGGGGGTGACGGGGGAGAGACCCAGTACTTC	TRBV20-1	TRBJ2-5	NA	once
CASSLGGQNSYEQYF	TGTGCCAGCAGCTTAGGCGGACAGAACTCCTACGAGCAGTACTTC	TRBV7-2	TRBJ2-7	NA	NA
CASSQERTAQETQYF	TGTGCCAGCAGCCAAGAGAGGACAGCTCAAGAGACCCAGTACTTC	TRBV4-2	TRBJ2-5	NA	NA
CASRIRGNTEAFF	TGTGCCAGTAGGATTAGGGGGAACACTGAAGCTTTCTTT	TRBV19	TRBJ1-1	NA	few
CAWSVRVPYGYTF	TGTGCCTGGAGTGTTAGGGTGCCCTATGGCTACACCTTC	TRBV30	TRBJ1-2	NA	medium-sized
CAWNRQGPQETQYF	TGTGCCTGGAATAGGCAGGGCCCCCAAGAGACCCAGTACTTC	TRBV30	TRBJ2-5	NA	few
CASAGTSGPTDTQYF	TGCGCCAGCGCCGGGACTAGCGGGCCCACAGATACGCAGTATTTT	TRBV5-1	TRBJ2-3	TRBD2	once
CSARVSDTEAFF	TGCAGTGCTAGGGTTTCTGACACTGAAGCTTTCTTT	TRBV20-1	TRBJ1-1	NA	once
CASSLQAGDTQYF	TGTGCCAGCAGCCTGCAGGCGGGAGATACGCAGTATTTT	TRBV5-6	TRBJ2-3	NA	medium-sized
CASNVDSSASYEQYF	TGTGCCAGCAACGTGGACTCTTCGGCCTCCTACGAGCAGTACTTC	TRBV6-2/TRBV6-3	TRBJ2-7	NA	NA
CAWSFGLNTEAFF	TGTGCCTGGAGTTTTGGGCTGAACACTGAAGCTTTCTTT	TRBV30	TRBJ1-1	NA	few
CSAGFEGNEQFF	TGCAGCGCCGGGTTTGAAGGTAATGAGCAGTTCTTC	TRBV29-1	TRBJ2-1	NA	medium-sized
CASSPLERGYTGELFF	TGTGCCAGTAGCCCTCTAGAGCGGGGGTACACCGGGGAGCTGTTTTTT	TRBV19	TRBJ2-2	TRBD2	medium-sized
CASSIGRHDEQFF	TGTGCCAGTAGTATCGGACGGCACGATGAGCAGTTCTTC	TRBV19	TRBJ2-1	NA	medium-sized
CASSLDPGESYNEQFF	TGTGCCAGCAGCTTGGATCCGGGGGAGTCCTACAATGAGCAGTTCTTC	TRBV5-4	TRBJ2-1	NA	once
CASSQEPSSPDTQYF	TGTGCCAGCAGCCAAGAGCCTAGTTCGCCAGATACGCAGTATTTT	TRBV5-6	TRBJ2-3	NA	NA
CASSFGLAGEQETQYF	TGTGCCAGCAGCTTTGGCCTAGCGGGGGAGCAAGAGACCCAGTACTTC	TRBV11-3	TRBJ2-5	TRBD2	NA
CASSYGGTSTDTQYF	TGTGCCAGCAGTTACGGGGGGACTAGCACAGATACGCAGTATTTT	TRBV6-5	TRBJ2-3	NA	medium-sized
CASSSGTGGLTSYGYTF	TGTGCCAGCAGCTCCGGGACAGGGGGCTTGACGAGCTATGGCTACACCTTC	TRBV14	TRBJ1-2	TRBD1	NA
CASSRMGLLVTDTQYF	TGTGCCAGCAGCCGAATGGGACTCCTAGTCACAGATACGCAGTATTTT	TRBV11-3	TRBJ2-3	NA	medium-sized
CSARYAQGLETQYF	TGCAGTGCTAGATACGCACAGGGGTTGGAGACCCAGTACTTC	TRBV20-1	TRBJ2-5	TRBD1	NA
CASSVGSGSREQYF	TGTGCCAGCAGCGTAGGCTCCGGGTCCAGAGAGCAGTACTTC	TRBV12-3/TRBV12-4	TRBJ2-7	NA	NA
CASRRGMTEAFF	TGTGCCAGCCGCCGGGGGATGACTGAAGCTTTCTTT	TRBV19	TRBJ1-1	NA	NA
CASSYLSVQGSGNTIYF	TGTGCCAGCAGTTACCTTTCTGTGCAGGGCTCTGGAAACACCATATATTTT	TRBV6-6	TRBJ1-3	NA	NA
CASSSRLAGLSDTQYF	TGCGCCAGCAGCTCTCGACTAGCGGGGCTTTCAGATACGCAGTATTTT	TRBV5-1	TRBJ2-3	TRBD2	NA
CASSATGTRGFGEQFF	TGTGCCAGCAGCGCTACCGGGACTAGGGGATTCGGGGAGCAGTTCTTC	TRBV7-4	TRBJ2-1	TRBD2	NA
CAISESNDRYSNQPQHF	TGTGCCATCAGTGAGTCGAATGACAGATATAGCAATCAGCCCCAGCATTTT	TRBV10-3	TRBJ1-5	NA	NA
CASPSGYSSGVYEQYF	TGTGCCAGCCCATCGGGTTACTCATCGGGGGTTTACGAGCAGTACTTC	TRBV6-1	TRBJ2-7	NA	NA
CASSQDVAGGPSDTQYF	TGTGCCAGCAGCCAAGACGTGGCGGGGGGGCCCTCAGATACGCAGTATTTT	TRBV19	TRBJ2-3	TRBD2	NA
CASSFHGRGAGELFF	TGCGCCAGCAGCTTCCACGGCCGGGGGGCCGGGGAGCTGTTTTTT	TRBV5-1	TRBJ2-2	TRBD2	NA